This TCR beta chain was retrieved from a study of cytomegalovirus exposure and HLA in healthy donors. Broader study findings: Reports showed the classifier diagnosing cytomegalovirus status with high specificity and sensitivity.

Both 60 Vbeta primers and 13 Jbeta primers went into the PCR. The data were produced by immunoSEQ multiplex PCR, yet TCRdb's version contains in-frame clones alone and is incomplete. The top ten hold around 1.9% of the sample, which has about 76,000 clones, 81% seen once. Germline V CDR1 and CDR2: MGHDK, SYGVNS. CDR3 size: 12 residues. After removal of 7 bases from V and 8 bases from J, the junction contained 6 bases not matched to a gene. Concerning this clone: No antigen is known for it.

The J gene is TRBJ1-1, the V gene TRBV25-1, with 8 nucleotides matching TRBD1. Sequenced: PBMCs. The TCR was taken from a woman aged 25 to 39 in good health and CMV-seronegative. The chain's CDR3 is CASNGQGGEAFF. CDR3 bases: TGTGCCAGCAATGGACAGGGAGGGGAAGCTTTCTTT.